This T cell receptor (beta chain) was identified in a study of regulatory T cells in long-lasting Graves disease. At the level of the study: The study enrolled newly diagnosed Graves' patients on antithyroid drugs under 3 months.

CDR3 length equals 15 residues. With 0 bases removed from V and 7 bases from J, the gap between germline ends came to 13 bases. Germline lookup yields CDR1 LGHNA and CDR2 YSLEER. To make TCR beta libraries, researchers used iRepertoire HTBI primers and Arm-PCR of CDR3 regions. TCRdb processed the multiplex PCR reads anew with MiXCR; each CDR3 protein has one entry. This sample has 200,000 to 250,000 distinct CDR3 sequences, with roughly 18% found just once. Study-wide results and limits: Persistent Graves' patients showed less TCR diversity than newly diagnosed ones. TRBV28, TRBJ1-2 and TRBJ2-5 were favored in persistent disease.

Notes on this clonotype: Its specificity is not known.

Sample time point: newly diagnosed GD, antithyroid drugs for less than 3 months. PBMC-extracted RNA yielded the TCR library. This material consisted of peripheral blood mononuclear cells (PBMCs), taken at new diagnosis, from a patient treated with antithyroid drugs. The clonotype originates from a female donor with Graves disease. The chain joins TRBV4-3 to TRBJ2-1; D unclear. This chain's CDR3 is CASSQDRATRNEQFF. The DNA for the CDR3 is TGCGCCAGCAGCCAAGATAGAGCGACTCGGAATGAGCAGTTCTTC.